This is a list of T cell receptor beta chains from one sample in a study of blood T cell repertoires in COVID-19. Data came from immunoSEQ multiplex PCR; TCRdb stores just in-frame clones and leaves some out. The profile shows 200,000 to 250,000 clones, roughly 85% of them singletons. The sequenced material came from peripheral blood. Receptors were obtained from a woman between 65 and 79 years old with COVID-19, enrolled during active disease. The CDR3 runs from the conserved cysteine through the conserved F or W. D genes are given only for firm matches. Rows may omit the clone size; those that give it use once, few, many or a size class.

TRBD1	NA	TRBV7-7	TRBJ2-5	TGTGCTAGCAGCTTAGACGGGACAGACCAAGAGACCCAGTACTTC	CASSLDGTDQETQYF
TRBD1	NA	TRBV19	TRBJ2-2	TGTGCCAGTAGTCCTCCGGGACAGGGGGCTGCCGGGGAGCTGTTTTTT	CASSPPGQGAAGELFF
TRBD1	NA	TRBV10-1	TRBJ1-1	TGCGCCAGCAGTCCCGGGACAGTAATCACTGAAGCTTTCTTT	CASSPGTVITEAFF
TRBD2	NA	TRBV6-2/TRBV6-3	TRBJ2-7	TGTGCCAGCAGCCAAACTAGCGGGAGTGGCGAGCAGTACTTC	CASSQTSGSGEQYF
TRBD1	few	TRBV7-9	TRBJ1-2	TGTGCCAGCAGCTCCGGGACAGGGTTTTGGGAAGGCTACACCTTC	CASSSGTGFWEGYTF
NA	few	TRBV10-2	TRBJ1-2	TGCGCCAGCAGTGAGTCTTGGCCACTAACGATCTATGGCTACACCTTC	CASSESWPLTIYGYTF
NA	NA	TRBV7-9	TRBJ1-5	TGTGCCAGCAGCCCAACGGGGAACGATCAGCCCCAGCATTTT	CASSPTGNDQPQHF
NA	once	TRBV28	TRBJ1-2	TGTGCCATGACGCCGGGGTCGGCAGGGGCCCCGTCCCCCTATGGCTACACCTTC	CAMTPGSAGAPSPYGYTF
TRBD1	once	TRBV3-1/TRBV3-2	TRBJ1-2	TGTGCCAGCAGTCCCCTCGGGACAGGGACCTATGGCTACACCTTC	CASSPLGTGTYGYTF
NA	once	TRBV10-1	TRBJ2-3	TGCGCCAGCAGTGAGGAGCTGAGACAGCAGAACAAACTCAGCACAGATACGCAGTATTTT	CASSEELRQQNKLSTDTQYF
NA	NA	TRBV6-5	TRBJ2-5	TGTGCCACCGGGCGGGGACAAGAGACCCAGTACTTC	CATGRGQETQYF
TRBD1	once	TRBV27	TRBJ2-7	TGTGCCAGCAGTTCCCCTACCAGGGGGTTGGTCTACGAGCAGTACTTC	CASSSPTRGLVYEQYF
TRBD2	NA	TRBV7-2	TRBJ2-1	TGTGCCAGCAGCTTAGGTAGCGGGAGGGGTTCAAGGGAGCAGTTCTTC	CASSLGSGRGSREQFF
NA	NA	TRBV4-3	TRBJ2-5	TGCGCCAGCAGCCTGTGGGGGGAGAAAGAGACCCAGTACTTC	CASSLWGEKETQYF
NA	NA	TRBV18	TRBJ1-2	TGTGCCAGCTCACCCGGGCGCGAGGGCTATGGCTACACCTTC	CASSPGREGYGYTF
TRBD1	NA	TRBV5-1	TRBJ1-2	TGCGCCAGCAGCGGGGGACAGCTTCGAAACTATGGCTACACCTTC	CASSGGQLRNYGYTF
NA	NA	TRBV11-2	TRBJ2-2	TGTGCCAGCAGCTTAGACGGTAGCAGCAAAGGAACCGGGGAGCTGTTTTTT	CASSLDGSSKGTGELFF
TRBD1	NA	TRBV11-3	TRBJ1-1	TGTGCCAGCAGCTCGGGACAGGGCGCCACTGAAGCTTTCTTT	CASSSGQGATEAFF
TRBD1	once	TRBV6-5	TRBJ1-2	TGTGCCAGCAGTTCGGACAGGGGGAACTTCCTCTATGGCTACACCTTC	CASSSDRGNFLYGYTF
NA	NA	TRBV19	TRBJ2-3	TGTGCCAGTAGATCCCGACTACGCACAGATACGCAGTATTTT	CASRSRLRTDTQYF
TRBD1	NA	TRBV29-1	TRBJ1-2	TGCAGCGCAGATTCCGGGACAGGGACCGGTCGGGGCTATGGCTACACCTTC	CSADSGTGTGRGYGYTF
NA	NA	TRBV20-1	TRBJ1-5	TGCAGTGCTAGTATAGGAACAGCCAATCAGCCCCAGCATTTT	CSASIGTANQPQHF
TRBD1	NA	TRBV5-4	TRBJ1-2	TGTGCCAGCAGCTCACAGGGGGCGTCCGATGGCTACACCTTC	CASSSQGASDGYTF
TRBD2	NA	TRBV19	TRBJ2-1	TGTGCCAGTAGGAGCTCTCAACTAGCGGGTGACAATGAGCAGTTCTTC	CASRSSQLAGDNEQFF
NA	once	TRBV9	TRBJ1-2	TGTGCCAGCAGCGCCACTCGAGGAAACTATGGCTACACCTTC	CASSATRGNYGYTF
TRBD1	NA	TRBV6-5	TRBJ1-6	TGTGCCAGCAGCACCACGGGCAGGGGGAATTCACCCCTCCACTTT	CASSTTGRGNSPLHF
TRBD1	NA	TRBV6-2/TRBV6-3	TRBJ2-7	TGTGCCAGCAGTTACCAGGGACAGGGGGCCCACGAGCAGTACTTC	CASSYQGQGAHEQYF
NA	NA	TRBV10-3	TRBJ2-7	TGTGCCATCAAAGCGCAGGGCAGCTCCTACGAGCAGTACTTC	CAIKAQGSSYEQYF
TRBD2	NA	TRBV5-4	TRBJ2-1	TGTGCCAGCAGCGGGGGACTAGCGGGACGGGGTGAGCAGTTCTTC	CASSGGLAGRGEQFF